These 2 T cell receptor beta chains were sequenced from one sample in a study of blood T cells in healthy people across ages (dated by TCRdb to about 2015). Library preparation was by 5' RACE. Sequenced using an Illumina HiSeq 2500. A second 7 to 11 cycle PCR used a sample-barcoded 5' primer and a J-beta primer mix. Clones were called with MiXCR by TCRdb after fastp trimmed the public reads at Q25, and only in-frame beta chains were retained. Here each entry gathers all rows of one CDR3 protein and keeps the most common genes and DNA. This sample has roughly 1.4 million distinct CDR3 sequences in its table, and approximately 59% of those were observed once. The ten largest make up 5.5% to 8% of the sample. The sample taken for sequencing was blood. The receptors originated from a man in his late teens or twenties in good health.

V gene TRBV5-1 combines with J gene TRBJ2-3; 7 nucleotides line up with TRBD2. V was pared by 0 bases and J by 4 bases, with 5 bases of the junction left unmatched. CDR1 SGHRS and CDR2 YFSETQ come from the germline V gene. CDR3 length: 15 residues. The CDR3 nucleotides read TGCGCCAGCAGCTTGGTCTTGCGGGAGTCAGATACGCAGTATTTT. Translating it yields CASSLVLRESDTQYF.

V is TRBV2 and J is TRBJ1-1, with D tentatively TRBD1 (6 bases). The CDR3 covers 14 residues. Germline V gene data show CDR1 as SNHLY and CDR2 as FYNNEI. Between the trimmed V and J ends, which lost 7 bases and 1 base, there was a span of 13 bases. The CDR3 region has the DNA TGTGCCAGCACCACCACAGGGCCGAACACTGAAGCTTTCTTT. Residues: CASTTTGPNTEAFF. The whole variable domain, filled in from reference TRBV2 and TRBJ1-1, reads EPEVTQTPSHQVTQMGQEVILRCVPISNHLYFYWYRQILGQKVEFLVSFYNNEISEKSEIFDDQFSVERPDGSNFTLKIRSTKLEDSAMYFCASTTTGPNTEAFFGQGTRLTVV.